These 22 T cell receptor beta chains share one sample of origin, sequenced in a study of cytomegalovirus exposure and HLA in healthy donors. The PCR made use of 60 Vbeta and 13 Jbeta primers. Some clones are missing from TCRdb's copy, which holds only in-frame ones; the method was immunoSEQ multiplex PCR. The sample has 90,000 to 130,000 clones, about four fifths seen once; the top ten hold approximately 23%. Sequencing input: PBMCs. The receptors here all came from a man aged 25 to 40 in good health and CMV-seropositive.

This clone came up once. This chain connects TRBV6-1 to TRBJ2-3; 7 positions match TRBD2. After removal of 1 base from V and 4 bases from J, the junction contained 5 bases not matched to a gene. Germline loops: CDR1 MNHNS, CDR2 SASEGT. There are 15 residues in the CDR3. DNA for the CDR3: TGTGCCAGCAGTGAAGGGGGCGGGGGTGCAGATACGCAGTATTTT. Translation gives CASSEGGGGADTQYF.

J is TRBJ2-3 and V is TRBV27, with a weak D call TRBD2 (5 bases). Per germline, CDR1 MNHEY and CDR2 SMNVEV (reference sequence). Trimming pared 5 bases from V and 4 bases from J, leaving 19 bases between. This CDR3 is built from 16 residues. This CDR3 reads CASSPVSARGADTQYF. CDR3 nucleotide sequence: TGTGCCAGCAGTCCAGTTAGCGCCAGAGGTGCAGATACGCAGTATTTT.

The V and J genes are TRBV10-2 and TRBJ1-6; 8 nucleotides match TRBD1. V shed 1 base and J 7 bases; nucleotides not matched to a gene: 3. The CDR3 contains 15 residues. Germline V lookup: CDR1 WSHSY, CDR2 SAAADI. The CDR3 region has the DNA TGCGCCAGCAGTGAGTTAACAGGGGGAAATTCACCCCTCCACTTT. Amino acids: CASSELTGGNSPLHF.

This chain joins TRBV9 and TRBJ2-3; 7 nucleotides align to TRBD2. There are 15 residues in the CDR3. V dropped 2 bases and J dropped 4; count of bases not matched to a gene: 7. Germline values: CDR1 SGDLS, CDR2 YYNGEE. CDR3 nucleotide sequence: TGTGCCAGCAGCGTTTGGGGGGGACGGGCAGATACGCAGTATTTT. Protein: CASSVWGGRADTQYF.

This clone was detected only once. V is TRBV6-1 and J is TRBJ2-3, with 7 bases lining up with TRBD1. J was trimmed by 1 base and V by 6 bases; bases with no gene match: 4. Germline V gene lookup returns CDR1 MNHNS and CDR2 SASEGT. This CDR3 spans 14 amino acids. CDR3 sequence reads: CASRGGGGTDTQYF. For the CDR3, the DNA is TGTGCCAGCAGAGGGGGCGGAGGCACAGATACGCAGTATTTT.

The V gene is TRBV11-3, the J gene TRBJ1-2; 11 bases agree with TRBD1. J was trimmed by 3 bases and V by 4 bases; bases with no gene match: 10. Germline CDR1 and CDR2: SGHNT and YENEEA. The CDR3 is 17 amino acids. The CDR3 region has the DNA TGTGCCAGCAGCTCAAGGGGGGGGACAGGGGGATACTATGGCTACACCTTC. It is translated as CASSSRGGTGGYYGYTF.

The chain employs TRBV18 and TRBJ1-4; the match to TRBD1 covers 8 bases. The germline V gene encodes CDR1 KGHSH and CDR2 LQKENI. CDR3 size: 15 residues. Unmatched junction bases numbered 7, after V lost 5 bases and J lost 5 bases. For the CDR3, the DNA is TGTGCCAGCTCATCCCAACAGGGGGGGAATGAAAAACTGTTTTTT. Amino acids: CASSSQQGGNEKLFF.

This clone is a singleton in its sample. This chain connects TRBV6-1 to TRBJ2-2; 9 positions agree with TRBD2. Germline loops: CDR1 MNHNS, CDR2 SASEGT. Trimming removed 8 bases from V and 6 bases from J; junction bases left unmatched: 10. CDR3 length: 15 amino acids. The chain's CDR3 is CASLQRGDRAGELFF. The CDR3 DNA reads TGTGCCAGCTTGCAGCGGGGGGATCGCGCCGGGGAGCTGTTTTTT.

The chain joins TRBV28 to TRBJ1-5; 8 bases are shared with TRBD1. CDR3 size: 15 residues. Losses at the gene ends were 4 bases for V and 7 bases for J; bases not matched to a gene: 9. Germline CDR1 and CDR2: MDHEN and SYDVKM. CDR3 sequence: CASSYPDRVSQPQHF. The CDR3 coding sequence is TGTGCCAGCAGTTACCCGGACAGGGTCAGCCAGCCCCAGCATTTT.

V and J are TRBV27 and TRBJ1-2; D may be TRBD1 (6 bases). Germline V gene lookup returns CDR1 MNHEY and CDR2 SMNVEV (reference sequence). The CDR3 length is 14 residues. Between the trimmed V and J ends, which lost 4 bases and 8 bases, there was a span of 17 bases. In nucleotides, the CDR3 is TGTGCCAGCAGTTCGGACGGGGGGCTTGGAGGCTACACCTTC. Translating it yields CASSSDGGLGGYTF.

The chain couples TRBV4-1 to TRBJ2-3; 9 bases line up with TRBD2. This CDR3 spans 14 amino acids. The V gene's germline CDR1 is MGHRA and CDR2 YSYEKL. Losses at the gene ends were 8 bases for V and 5 bases for J; bases not matched to a gene: 8. The CDR3 DNA follows: TGCGCCAGCGCCCCGGGACTAGCAGAAGATACGCAGTATTTT. It yields the protein CASAPGLAEDTQYF.

Turning to this clone: The identical CDR3 is also encoded by other nucleotide sequences in the sample. The chain employs TRBV10-3 and TRBJ1-1; no reliable D call. Per the germline V gene, CDR1 is ENHRY and CDR2 is SYGVKD. V was trimmed by 2 bases and J by 3 bases, leaving 10 bases between them. CDR3 size: 14 residues. CDR3 DNA: TGTGCCATCAGTGAGGGGAGAGACCACACTGAAGCTTTCTTT. It codes for CAISEGRDHTEAFF.

This sequence joins TRBV5-6 and TRBJ1-2; 7 bases match TRBD1. The junction had 7 bases not matched to a gene; V was cut back by 3 bases and J by 5 bases. CDR3 length equals 14 residues. Germline CDR1 is SGHDT and CDR2 is YYEEEE. The CDR3 sequence is CASSSLTGEYGYTF. The CDR3 nucleotides are TGTGCCAGCAGCTCACTTACAGGGGAATATGGCTACACCTTC.

The V and J genes are TRBV9 and TRBJ2-5; perhaps TRBD1 as D (6 bases). V shed 0 bases and J shed 5 bases, with 17 bases lying between them. The CDR3 has 16 residues. Germline V gene data show CDR1 as SGDLS and CDR2 as YYNGEE. CDR3 sequence reads: CASSVEGGDFAETQYF. In DNA, the CDR3 is TGTGCCAGCAGCGTAGAAGGGGGTGATTTTGCGGAGACCCAGTACTTC.

The rearrangement joins TRBV7-9 to TRBJ2-2; a possible D gene is TRBD1 (6 bases). Germline V gene data show CDR1 as SEHNR and CDR2 as FQNEAQ (reference sequence). The CDR3 has 15 amino acids. Trimming cost V 5 bases and J 5 bases, with 15 bases left between them. The CDR3 loop reads CASSQSGGWTGELFF. DNA for the CDR3: TGTGCCAGCAGCCAAAGTGGGGGCTGGACCGGGGAGCTGTTTTTT.

The sample holds one count of this clone. The chain combines TRBV7-9 with TRBJ2-2, with 9 bases that match TRBD2. V was clipped by 7 bases and J by 2 bases; unmatched bases: 5. Germline CDR1 is SEHNR and CDR2 is FQNEAQ (reference sequence). The CDR3 extends over 15 amino acids. CDR3 protein: CASTPTSGNTGELFF. The CDR3 DNA is TGTGCCAGCACCCCGACTAGCGGTAACACCGGGGAGCTGTTTTTT.

The chain employs TRBV29-1 and TRBJ2-3; maybe TRBD1 (6 bases). The CDR3 sequence is 13 residues long. Germline loops: CDR1 SQVTM, CDR2 ANQGSEA. V was trimmed by 7 bases and J by 4 bases, leaving 15 bases between them. The CDR3: CSAEGGESDTQYF. The CDR3 DNA reads TGCAGCGCCGAAGGGGGAGAGTCAGATACGCAGTATTTT.

This sequence joins TRBV5-5 and TRBJ1-5, with no clear D. The CDR3 spans 13 residues. V gave up 4 bases and J gave up 9 bases, with 14 bases separating them. From germline, CDR1 is SGHKS and CDR2 YYEKEE (reference sequence). Here the CDR3 DNA reads TGTGCCAGCAGCCCAATGATGGGCAGGCCCCAGCATTTT. This encodes CASSPMMGRPQHF.

This chain's CDR3 is CASSFGGGGGEQYF. The CDR3 DNA is TGTGCCAGCAGCTTTGGCGGGGGCGGCGGGGAGCAGTACTTC. The chain combines TRBV7-2 with TRBJ2-7, with a weak D call TRBD2 (7 bases). Trimming stripped 3 bases from V and 7 bases from J, with 16 bases between. This CDR3 comprises 14 residues. Germline lookup yields CDR1 SGHTA and CDR2 FQGNSA.

This rearrangement joins TRBV4-1 to TRBJ2-1; 8 bases align to TRBD2. V lost 2 bases and J lost 3; bases outside the gene matches: 9. CDR1 is MGHRA, CDR2 YSYEKL, per germline. This CDR3 is built from 17 residues. The chain's CDR3 is CASSQTQLAVGYNEQFF. CDR3 in DNA: TGCGCCAGCAGCCAAACCCAACTAGCGGTGGGCTACAATGAGCAGTTCTTC.

This clone came up a few times. The chain is built from TRBV7-2 and TRBJ1-2; 10 bases agree with TRBD1. The CDR3 totals 15 residues. CDR1 and CDR2 from the germline V gene are SGHTA and FQGNSA. V lost 6 bases to trimming and J lost 6 bases; unmatched junction nucleotides: 10. CDR3 protein: CASSRLGTGVDGYTF. Here the CDR3 DNA reads TGTGCCAGCAGTAGGCTCGGGACAGGGGTGGATGGCTACACCTTC.

This chain uses TRBV5-1 with TRBJ1-5; D is perhaps TRBD1 (6 bases). The germline V gene has CDR1 SGHRS and CDR2 YFSETQ. Trimming cost V 8 bases and J 3 bases, with 21 bases left between them. The CDR3 runs to 16 residues. In DNA, the CDR3 is TGCGCCAGGAGTGTTGACAGGCCGTTCGACAATCAGCCCCAGCATTTT. Its translation is CARSVDRPFDNQPQHF.